These 11 T cell receptor delta chains were all obtained from the same sample, sequenced in a study of gamma-delta chains in newborns, infants, children. TCRdb reprocessed the reads using CATT. The sample yields 4,600 or so delta-chain clones, 3.1% seen once. Sequenced input: blood. Every receptor here comes from a child who was a newborn, infant or young child, either healthy, febrile or measles-vaccinated (not recorded which).

Remarks on this clone: The TCRdb record carries a much larger clone's protein, which differs from this DNA's translation at residue 10; a read error is the likely cause, and the protein listed here is the DNA translation. J is TRDJ2 and V is TRDV2; 10 bases fit TRDD3. Germline CDR1 reads GEAIGNYY; CDR2 reads EKD. The V and J ends lost 3 bases and 6 bases, in that order; junction bases with no gene match: 9. The CDR3 is 16 amino acids. The chain's CDR3 is CACDALLGDAPAQLFF. In DNA, the CDR3 is TGTGCCTGTGACGCCCTACTGGGGGATGCCCCAGCACAACTCTTCTTT.

This clone was counted a few times. A single base separates this from a much larger clone, so it may be a read error. This same CDR3 is encoded by further DNA sequences in the sample. The chain joins TRDV2 to TRDJ1; 9 bases line up with TRDD3. Germline assignment: CDR1 GEAIGNYY and CDR2 EKD. The CDR3 spans 13 residues. The CDR3 nucleotides read TGTGCCTGTGACACCTGGGGATACGATAAACTCATCTTC. Its protein is CACDTWGYDKLIF.

This clone was picked up a small number of times. A far larger clone is one nucleotide away, so this likely arose from a read error. Other DNA sequences within the sample encode an identical CDR3. The chain recombines TRDV2 with TRDJ1; TRDD3 aligns across 10 bases. CDR1 is GEAIGNYY, CDR2 EKD, per germline. V was clipped by 1 base and J by 7 bases; unmatched bases: 8. The CDR3 length is 15 residues. As DNA, the CDR3 is TGTGCCTGTGACACAGGGGGATACGGAGGTGTTAAACTCATCTTT. Encoded protein: CACDTGGYGGVKLIF.

Only a few counts were recorded for this clone. The likely explanation is a read error, given a far larger clone one base away. The sample carries other DNA sequences with the same CDR3. The chain employs TRDV2 and TRDJ2, with TRDD3 identical over 9 bases. Trimming took 0 bases from V and 0 from J; bases not matched to a gene: 4. The CDR3 covers 17 residues. Germline assignment: CDR1 GEAIGNYY and CDR2 EKD. The CDR3 nucleotides read TGTGCCTGTGACACCGTGCTGGGGGATGCTTTGACAGCACAACTCTTCTTT. This encodes CACDTVLGDALTAQLFF.

With regard to this clone: The TCRdb protein, from a much larger clone, departs from this DNA's translation at residue 16, likely by read error; the protein shown derives from the DNA. The sample carries other DNA sequences with the same CDR3. This chain connects TRDV2 to TRDJ3; 9 nucleotides line up with TRDD3. Germline values: CDR1 GEAIGNYY, CDR2 EKD. This CDR3 is 18 amino acids long. The CDR3 DNA sequence: TGTGCCTGTGACACGTACTGGGGGAGCTCCTGGGACACCCGACAGGTGTTTTTC. Its translation: CACDTYWGSSWDTRQVFF.

A remark on this clone: A read error likely explains why the TCRdb protein, taken from a much larger clone, differs from this DNA's translation at residue 12; the protein shown is translated from the DNA. The chain employs TRDV2 and TRDJ3, with D possibly TRDD3 on 5 matching bases. Germline CDR1 and CDR2: GEAIGNYY and EKD. The CDR3 consists of 18 residues. CDR3 sequence reads: CACDTVGVSSWATRQMFF. Written as DNA, the CDR3 is TGTGCCTGTGACACCGTCGGGGTGAGCTCCTGGGCCACCCGACAGATGTTTTTC.

This clone turned up a few times. The protein in TCRdb stems from a much larger clone and differs at residue 9 from this DNA's translation, likely a read error; here the protein is translated from the DNA. This chain uses TRDV2 with TRDJ1, with TRDD3 matching over 7 bases. The germline CDR1 and CDR2 sequences are GEAIGNYY and EKD. V lost 0 bases and J lost 2; bases outside the gene matches: 5. The CDR3 loop spans 15 amino acids. CDR3 nucleotide sequence: TGTGCCTGTGACACCGGGGGATTGGGGACCGATAAACTCATCTTT. Amino acid sequence: CACDTGGLGTDKLIF.

For this clone: TCRdb shows a much larger clone's protein in place of this DNA's translation, and the two differ at residue 8, likely through a read error; the protein shown is translated from the DNA. This sequence joins TRDV2 and TRDJ3; the D gene is possibly TRDD3 (6 bases). The V gene's germline CDR1 is GEAIGNYY and CDR2 EKD. Trimming pared 0 bases from V and 1 base from J, leaving 12 bases between. The CDR3 contains 18 residues. The CDR3 DNA follows: TGTGCCTGTGACACCTGGGGGGTACATTCCTGGGACACCCGACAGATGTTTTTC. It is translated as CACDTWGVHSWDTRQMFF.

This clone qualifies as large. This sample includes further DNA sequences coding for the same CDR3. The V call is TRDV2, the J call TRDJ2; no firm D call. The V gene's germline CDR1 is GEAIGNYY and CDR2 EKD. This CDR3 is built from 17 residues. Trimming stripped 5 bases from V and 11 bases from J, with 29 bases between. CDR3 bases: TGTGCCTGTGTTCGGGCCTCCCTAGAGAAACGCGTTATGCAACTCTTCTTT. Translation: CACVRASLEKRVMQLFF.

This clone was seen only a few times. This clone may be a read error of a much larger clone one base away. The gene calls are TRDV2 and TRDJ3; TRDD3 aligns across 10 bases. Germline V CDR1 and CDR2: GEAIGNYY, EKD. The CDR3 runs to 17 residues. V lost 3 bases, J lost 3 bases, and 4 bases stayed unmatched. Here the CDR3 DNA reads TGTGCCTGTGACGCCGCTGGGGGATACTGGGACACCCGACAGATGTTTTTC. It translates to CACDAAGGYWDTRQMFF.

This clone was detected a few times. This likely reflects a read error, since a far larger clone is one base away. At the DNA level, this CDR3 is encoded by other sequences in the same sample as well. The rearrangement uses TRDV2 and TRDJ3; 10 bases map to TRDD3. This CDR3 region has 18 residues. CDR1 and CDR2 (germline): GEAIGNYY, EKD. The CDR3 sequence: CACDTGGYSSWDTRQMFF. DNA for the CDR3: TGTGCCTGTGACACTGGGGGATACAGCTCCTGGGACACCCGGCAGATGTTTTTC.